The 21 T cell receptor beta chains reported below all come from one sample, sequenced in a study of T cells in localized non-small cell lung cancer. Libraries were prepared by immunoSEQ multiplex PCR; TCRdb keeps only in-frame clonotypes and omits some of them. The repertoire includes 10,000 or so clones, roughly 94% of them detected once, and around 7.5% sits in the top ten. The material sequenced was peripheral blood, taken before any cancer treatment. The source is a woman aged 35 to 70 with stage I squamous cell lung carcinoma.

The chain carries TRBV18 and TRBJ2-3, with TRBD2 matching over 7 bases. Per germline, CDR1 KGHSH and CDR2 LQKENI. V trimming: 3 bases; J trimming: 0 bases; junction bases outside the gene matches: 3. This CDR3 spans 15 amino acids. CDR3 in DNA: TGTGCCAGCTCACCTCGGGACTACAGCACAGATACGCAGTATTTT. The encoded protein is CASSPRDYSTDTQYF.

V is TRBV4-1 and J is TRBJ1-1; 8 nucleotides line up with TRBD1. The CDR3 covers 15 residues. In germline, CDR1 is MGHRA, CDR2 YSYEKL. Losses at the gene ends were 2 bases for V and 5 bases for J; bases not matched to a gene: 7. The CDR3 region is CASSQSYRGRTEAFF. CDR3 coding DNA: TGCGCCAGCAGCCAATCATACAGGGGGAGGACTGAAGCTTTCTTT.

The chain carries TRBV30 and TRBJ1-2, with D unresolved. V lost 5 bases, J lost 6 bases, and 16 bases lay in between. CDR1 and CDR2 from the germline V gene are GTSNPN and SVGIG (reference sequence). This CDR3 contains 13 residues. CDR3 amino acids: CAWERAHGDGYTF. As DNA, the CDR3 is TGTGCCTGGGAGAGGGCGCACGGAGATGGCTACACCTTC. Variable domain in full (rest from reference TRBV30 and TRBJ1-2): SQTIHQWPATLVQPVGSPLSLECTVEGTSNPNLYWYRQAAGRGLQLLFYSVGIGQISSEVPQNLSASRPQDRQFILSSKKLLLSDSGFYLCAWERAHGDGYTFGSGTRLTVV.

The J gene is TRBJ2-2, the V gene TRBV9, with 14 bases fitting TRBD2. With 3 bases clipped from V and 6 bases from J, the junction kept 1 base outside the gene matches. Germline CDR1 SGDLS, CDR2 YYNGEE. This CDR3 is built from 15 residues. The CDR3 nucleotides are TGTGCCAGCAGCGGACTAGCGGGGGGGCCCGGGGAGCTGTTTTTT. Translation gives CASSGLAGGPGELFF.

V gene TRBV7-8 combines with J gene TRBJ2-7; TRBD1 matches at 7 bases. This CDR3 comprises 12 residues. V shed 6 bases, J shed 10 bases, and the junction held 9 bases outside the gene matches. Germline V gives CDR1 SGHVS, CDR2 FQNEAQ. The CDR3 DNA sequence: TGTGCCAGCAGTTTCGACAGGGTGGACCAGTACTTC. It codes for CASSFDRVDQYF. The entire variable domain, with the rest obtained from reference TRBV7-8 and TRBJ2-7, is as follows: GAGVSQSPRYKVAKRGQDVALRCDPISGHVSLFWYQQALGQGPEFLTYFQNEAQLDKSGLPSDRFFAERPEGSVSTLKIQRTQQEDSAVYLCASSFDRVDQYFGPGTRLTVT.

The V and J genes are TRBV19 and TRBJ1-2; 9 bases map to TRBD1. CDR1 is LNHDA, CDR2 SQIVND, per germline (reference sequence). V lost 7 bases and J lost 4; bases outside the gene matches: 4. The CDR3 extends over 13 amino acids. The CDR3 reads CASTRTGVYGYTF. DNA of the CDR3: TGTGCCAGTACCCGGACAGGGGTCTATGGCTACACCTTC.

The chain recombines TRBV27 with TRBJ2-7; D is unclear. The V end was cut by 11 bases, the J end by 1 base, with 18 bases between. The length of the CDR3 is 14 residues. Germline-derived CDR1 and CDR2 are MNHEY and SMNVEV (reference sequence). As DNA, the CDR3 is TGTGCCCCCTTACTCCATGCCCGTTCCTACGAGCAGTACTTC. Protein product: CAPLLHARSYEQYF.

CDR3 in DNA: TGTGCCAGCAGCTTAGGGCCAGGGAACACTGAAGCTTTCTTT. Protein: CASSLGPGNTEAFF. The V gene is TRBV7-2, the J gene TRBJ1-1; D ambiguous. Germline values: CDR1 SGHTA, CDR2 FQGNSA. This CDR3 is 14 amino acids long. V was cut by 1 base and J by 1 base, with 7 bases left in between.

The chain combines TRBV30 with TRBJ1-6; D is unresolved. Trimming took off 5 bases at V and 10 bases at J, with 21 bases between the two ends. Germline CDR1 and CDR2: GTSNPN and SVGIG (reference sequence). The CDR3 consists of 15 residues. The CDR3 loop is CAWVFGPAGGSPLHF. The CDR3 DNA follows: TGTGCCTGGGTATTCGGACCGGCCGGTGGATCACCCCTCCACTTT.

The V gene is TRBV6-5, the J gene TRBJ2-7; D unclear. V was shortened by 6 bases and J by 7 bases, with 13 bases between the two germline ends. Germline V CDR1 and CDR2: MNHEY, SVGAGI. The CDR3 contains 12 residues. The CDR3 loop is CASSLRGWEQYF. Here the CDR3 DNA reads TGTGCCAGCAGCCTACGTGGATGGGAGCAGTACTTC.

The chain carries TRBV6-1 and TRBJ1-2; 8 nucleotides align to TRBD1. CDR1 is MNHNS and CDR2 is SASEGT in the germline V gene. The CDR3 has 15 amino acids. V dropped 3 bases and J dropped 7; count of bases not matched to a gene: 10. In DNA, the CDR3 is TGTGCCAGCAGTGAGACTGGAGACAGGGGTGGTGGCTACACCTTC. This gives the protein CASSETGDRGGGYTF.

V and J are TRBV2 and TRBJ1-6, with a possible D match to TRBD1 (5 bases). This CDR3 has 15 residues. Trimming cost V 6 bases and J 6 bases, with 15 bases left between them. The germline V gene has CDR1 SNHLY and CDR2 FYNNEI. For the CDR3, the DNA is TGTGCCAGCAGACTTCCCGGGACTCTTAATTCACCCCTCCACTTT. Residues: CASRLPGTLNSPLHF.

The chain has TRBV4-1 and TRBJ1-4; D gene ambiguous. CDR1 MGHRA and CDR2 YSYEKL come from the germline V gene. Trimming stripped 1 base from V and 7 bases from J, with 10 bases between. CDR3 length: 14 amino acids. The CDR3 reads CASSQGGTSEKLFF. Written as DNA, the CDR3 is TGCGCCAGCAGCCAAGGCGGTACTTCTGAAAAACTGTTTTTT.

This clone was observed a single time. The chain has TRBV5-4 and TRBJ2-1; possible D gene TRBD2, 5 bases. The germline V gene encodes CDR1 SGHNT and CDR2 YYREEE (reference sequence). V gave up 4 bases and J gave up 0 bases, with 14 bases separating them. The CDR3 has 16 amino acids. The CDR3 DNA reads TGTGCCAGCAGCGCTGGGCCGGGGAGCTCCTACAATGAGCAGTTCTTC. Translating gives CASSAGPGSSYNEQFF. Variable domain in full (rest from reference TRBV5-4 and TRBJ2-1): ETGVTQSPTHLIKTRGQQVTLRCSSQSGHNTVSWYQQALGQGPQFIFQYYREEENGRGNFPPRFSGLQFPNYSSELNVNALELDDSALYLCASSAGPGSSYNEQFFGPGTRLTVL.

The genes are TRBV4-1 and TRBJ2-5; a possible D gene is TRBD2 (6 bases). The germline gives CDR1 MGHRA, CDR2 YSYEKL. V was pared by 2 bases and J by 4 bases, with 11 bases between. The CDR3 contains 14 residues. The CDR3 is CASSQPLGGETQYF. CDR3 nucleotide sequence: TGCGCCAGCAGCCAACCCCTGGGGGGAGAGACCCAGTACTTC.

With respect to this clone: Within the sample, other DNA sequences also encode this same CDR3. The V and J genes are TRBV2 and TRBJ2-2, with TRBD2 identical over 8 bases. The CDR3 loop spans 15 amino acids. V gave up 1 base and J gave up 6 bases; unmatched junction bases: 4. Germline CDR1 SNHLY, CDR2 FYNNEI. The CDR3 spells CASSEGRGGPGELFF. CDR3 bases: TGTGCCAGCAGTGAAGGTCGGGGGGGTCCCGGGGAGCTGTTTTTT.

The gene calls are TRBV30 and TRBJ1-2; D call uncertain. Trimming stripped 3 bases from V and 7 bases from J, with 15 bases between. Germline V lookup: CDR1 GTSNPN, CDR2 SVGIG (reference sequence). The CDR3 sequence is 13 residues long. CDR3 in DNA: TGTGCCTGGAGCTTAGCTGCTTTAGGTGGCTACACCTTC. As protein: CAWSLAALGGYTF.

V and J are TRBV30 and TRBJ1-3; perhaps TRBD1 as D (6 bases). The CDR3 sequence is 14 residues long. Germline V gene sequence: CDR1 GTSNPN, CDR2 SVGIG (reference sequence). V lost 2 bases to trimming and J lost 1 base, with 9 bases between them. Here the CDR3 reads CAWSPTGSGNTIYF. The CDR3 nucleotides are TGTGCCTGGAGTCCAACAGGGTCTGGAAACACCATATATTTT.

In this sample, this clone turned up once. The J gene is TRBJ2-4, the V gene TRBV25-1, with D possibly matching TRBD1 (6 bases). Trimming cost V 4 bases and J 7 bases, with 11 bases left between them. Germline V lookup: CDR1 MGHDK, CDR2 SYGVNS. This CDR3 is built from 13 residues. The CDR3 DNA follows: TGTGCCAGCAGTGCCAGGGGCCGGAACATTCAGTACTTC. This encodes CASSARGRNIQYF. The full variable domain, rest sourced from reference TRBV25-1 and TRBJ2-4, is EADIYQTPRYLVIGTGKKITLECSQTMGHDKMYWYQQDPGMELHLIHYSYGVNSTEKGDLSSESTVSRIRTEHFPLTLESARPSHTSQYLCASSARGRNIQYFGAGTRLSVL.

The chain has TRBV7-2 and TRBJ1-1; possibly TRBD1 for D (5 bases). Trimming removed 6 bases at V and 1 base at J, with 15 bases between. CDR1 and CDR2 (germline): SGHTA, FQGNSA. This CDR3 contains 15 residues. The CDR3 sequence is CASRKTGTENTEAFF. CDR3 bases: TGTGCCAGCAGGAAGACGGGGACGGAGAACACTGAAGCTTTCTTT. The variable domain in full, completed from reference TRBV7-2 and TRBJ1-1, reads GAGVSQSPSNKVTEKGKDVELRCDPISGHTALYWYRQSLGQGLEFLIYFQGNSAPDKSGLPSDRFSAERTGGSVSTLTIQRTQQEDSAVYLCASRKTGTENTEAFFGQGTRLTVV.

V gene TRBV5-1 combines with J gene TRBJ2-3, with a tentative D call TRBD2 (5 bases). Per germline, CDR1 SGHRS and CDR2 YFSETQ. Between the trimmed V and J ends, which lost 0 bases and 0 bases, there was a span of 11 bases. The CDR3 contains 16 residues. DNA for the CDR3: TGCGCCAGCAGCTTGGGTGGACTTGCTAGCACAGATACGCAGTATTTT. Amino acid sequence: CASSLGGLASTDTQYF.